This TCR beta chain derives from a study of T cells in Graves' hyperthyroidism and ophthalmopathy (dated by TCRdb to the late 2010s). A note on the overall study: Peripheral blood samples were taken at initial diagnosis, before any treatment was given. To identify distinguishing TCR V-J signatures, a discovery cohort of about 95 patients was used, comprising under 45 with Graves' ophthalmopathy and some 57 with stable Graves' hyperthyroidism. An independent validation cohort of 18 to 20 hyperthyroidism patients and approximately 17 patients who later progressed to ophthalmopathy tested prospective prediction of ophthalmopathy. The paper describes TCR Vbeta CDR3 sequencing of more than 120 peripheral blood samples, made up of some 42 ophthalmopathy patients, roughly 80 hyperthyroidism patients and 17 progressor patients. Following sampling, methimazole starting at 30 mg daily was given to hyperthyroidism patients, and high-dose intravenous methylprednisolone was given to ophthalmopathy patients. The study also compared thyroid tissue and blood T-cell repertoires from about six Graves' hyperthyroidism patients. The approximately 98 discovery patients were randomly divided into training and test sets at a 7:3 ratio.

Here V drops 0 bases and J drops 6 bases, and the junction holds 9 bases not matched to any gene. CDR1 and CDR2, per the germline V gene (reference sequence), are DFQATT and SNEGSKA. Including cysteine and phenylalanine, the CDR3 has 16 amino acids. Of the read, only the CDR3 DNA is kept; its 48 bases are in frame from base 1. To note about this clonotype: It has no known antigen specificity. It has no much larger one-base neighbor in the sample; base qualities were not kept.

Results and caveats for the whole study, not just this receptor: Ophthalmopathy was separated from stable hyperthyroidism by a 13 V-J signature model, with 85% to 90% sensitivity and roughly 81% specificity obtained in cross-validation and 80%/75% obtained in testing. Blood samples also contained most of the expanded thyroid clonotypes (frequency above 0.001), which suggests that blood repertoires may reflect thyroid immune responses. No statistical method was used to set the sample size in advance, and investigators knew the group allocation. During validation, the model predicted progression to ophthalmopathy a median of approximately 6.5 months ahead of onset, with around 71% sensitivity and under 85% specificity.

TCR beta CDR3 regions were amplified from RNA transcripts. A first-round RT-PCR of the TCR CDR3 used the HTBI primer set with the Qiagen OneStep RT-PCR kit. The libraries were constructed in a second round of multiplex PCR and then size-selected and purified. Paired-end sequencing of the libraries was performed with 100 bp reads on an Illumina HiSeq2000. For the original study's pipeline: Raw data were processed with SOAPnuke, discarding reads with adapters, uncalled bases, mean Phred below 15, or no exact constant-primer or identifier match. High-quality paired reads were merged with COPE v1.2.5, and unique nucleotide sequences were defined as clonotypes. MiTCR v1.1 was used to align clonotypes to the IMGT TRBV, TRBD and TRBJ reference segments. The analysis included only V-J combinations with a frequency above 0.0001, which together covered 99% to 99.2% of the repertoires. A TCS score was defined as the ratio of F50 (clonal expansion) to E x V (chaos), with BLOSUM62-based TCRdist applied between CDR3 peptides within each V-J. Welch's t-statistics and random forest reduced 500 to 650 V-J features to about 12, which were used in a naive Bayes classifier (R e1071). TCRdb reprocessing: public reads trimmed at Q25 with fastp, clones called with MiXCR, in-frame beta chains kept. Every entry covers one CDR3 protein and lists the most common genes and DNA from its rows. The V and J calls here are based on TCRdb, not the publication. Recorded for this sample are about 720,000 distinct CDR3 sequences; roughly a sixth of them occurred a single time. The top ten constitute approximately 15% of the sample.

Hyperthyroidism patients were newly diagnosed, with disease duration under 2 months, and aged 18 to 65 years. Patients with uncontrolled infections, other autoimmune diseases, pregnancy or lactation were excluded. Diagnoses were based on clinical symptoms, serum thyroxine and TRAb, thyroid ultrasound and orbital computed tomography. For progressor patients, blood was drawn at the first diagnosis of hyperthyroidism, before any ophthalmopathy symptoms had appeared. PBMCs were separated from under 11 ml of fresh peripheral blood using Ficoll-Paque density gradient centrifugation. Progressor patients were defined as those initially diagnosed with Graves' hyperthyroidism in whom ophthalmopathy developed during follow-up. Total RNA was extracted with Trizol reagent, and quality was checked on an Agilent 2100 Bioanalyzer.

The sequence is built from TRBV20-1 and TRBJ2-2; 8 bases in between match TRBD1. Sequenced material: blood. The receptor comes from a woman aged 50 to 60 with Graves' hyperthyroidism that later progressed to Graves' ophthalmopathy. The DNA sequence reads TGCAGTGCTAGAGATCGACAGGGGACGAATTCCGGGGAGCTGTTTTTT. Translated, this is CSARDRQGTNSGELFF.